This T cell receptor (beta chain) is from a study of T cell changes during pregnancy in multiple sclerosis. CDR1 is LNHDA, CDR2 SQIVND, per germline (reference sequence). CDR3 length: 17 amino acids. The V and J ends lost 6 bases and 4 bases, in that order; junction bases with no gene match: 12. Only in-frame clones appear in the TCRdb table, and some are missing; sequencing was by immunoSEQ multiplex PCR. Counted here are some 97,000 clones, around 93% occurring once; the ten biggest clones make up approximately 1%. The source of this sequence is a female donor with multiple sclerosis, enrolled in a pregnancy study. The sequencing here drew on peripheral blood, taken before pregnancy. V usage is TRBV19 and J usage is TRBJ1-4; 9 positions agree with TRBD1. The CDR3 spells CASSLRSRGQGNEKLFF. CDR3 nucleotides: TGTGCCAGTAGCCTGCGTTCCCGGGGACAGGGTAATGAAAAACTGTTTTTT.